This record covers a single T cell receptor (beta chain). Its antigen is still unknown. PCR primers comprised 60 Vbeta and 13 Jbeta primers. The data were produced by immunoSEQ multiplex PCR, yet TCRdb's version contains in-frame clones alone and is incomplete. The sample shows 150,000 to 200,000 clones, around 82% of them seen only once. This sample is part of a study of cytomegalovirus exposure and HLA in healthy donors. The germline V and J ends were trimmed by 5 bases and 4 bases, with 8 bases remaining between them. The CDR3 contains 12 residues. Germline V gene lookup returns CDR1 MDHEN and CDR2 SYDVKM. Overall study results and limits: Presence/absence analyses assumed roughly uniform sequencing depth across donors. The study designated 150 or so TCR beta chains cytomegalovirus-associated.

Sequencing used PBMCs. The J gene is TRBJ1-2, the V gene TRBV28; D gene ambiguous. The clonotype was recovered from a man aged 50-59 years in good health and CMV-seropositive. CDR3 coding DNA: TGTGCCAGCAGTGTCGTGTCCTATGGCTACACCTTC. It is translated as CASSVVSYGYTF.